This T cell receptor (beta chain) was sequenced for a study of human T cells and chemical hapten exposure. Stated time point: patch test 1, 2 weeks after DPC sensitization. This sample's treatment: therapeutic diphenylcyclopropenone sensitization with weekly scalp DPC. MiXCR, run by TCRdb on the RACE reads, gives a single entry per CDR3 protein. The table lists roughly 74,000 distinct CDR3 sequences, approximately 35% of them singletons. V shed 5 bases and J 4 bases; nucleotides not matched to a gene: 4. Germline CDR1 and CDR2: SGHTA and FQGNSA. The CDR3 has 14 residues. Sequencing used whole blood, obtained in connection with sensitization to the hapten diphenylcyclopropenone (DPC). This sequence joins TRBV7-2 and TRBJ1-4; TRBD1 aligns across 7 bases. This sequence originates from a man aged 35 to 55 with alopecia areata. Some clones in this sample may be carry-over from other donors' samples. As DNA, the CDR3 is TGTGCCAGCAGCCTGACAGGGTTTAATGAAAAACTGTTTTTT. Translated: CASSLTGFNEKLFF.